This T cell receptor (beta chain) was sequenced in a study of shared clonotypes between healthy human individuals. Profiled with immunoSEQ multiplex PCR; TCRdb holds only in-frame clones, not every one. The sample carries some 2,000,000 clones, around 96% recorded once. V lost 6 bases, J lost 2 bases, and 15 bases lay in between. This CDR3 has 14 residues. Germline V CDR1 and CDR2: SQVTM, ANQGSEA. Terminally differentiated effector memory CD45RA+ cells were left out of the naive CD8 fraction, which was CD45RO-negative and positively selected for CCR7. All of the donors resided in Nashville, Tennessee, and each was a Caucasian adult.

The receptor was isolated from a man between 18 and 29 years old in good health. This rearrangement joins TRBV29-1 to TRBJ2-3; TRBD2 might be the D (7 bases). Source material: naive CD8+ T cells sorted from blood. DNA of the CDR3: TGCAGCGTAGGACCGGGGGGCCCCACAGATACGCAGTATTTT. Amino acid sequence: CSVGPGGPTDTQYF.